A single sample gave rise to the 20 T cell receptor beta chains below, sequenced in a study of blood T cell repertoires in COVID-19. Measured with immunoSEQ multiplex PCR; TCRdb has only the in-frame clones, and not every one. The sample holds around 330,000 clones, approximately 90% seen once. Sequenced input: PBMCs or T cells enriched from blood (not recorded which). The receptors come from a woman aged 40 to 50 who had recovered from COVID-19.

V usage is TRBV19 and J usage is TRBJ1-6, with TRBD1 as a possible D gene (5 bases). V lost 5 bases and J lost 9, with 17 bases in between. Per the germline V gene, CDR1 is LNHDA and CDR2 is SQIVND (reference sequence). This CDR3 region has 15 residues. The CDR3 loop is CASSVKGGQGSPLHF. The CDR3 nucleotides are TGTGCCAGTAGTGTCAAGGGCGGCCAGGGTTCACCCCTCCACTTT.

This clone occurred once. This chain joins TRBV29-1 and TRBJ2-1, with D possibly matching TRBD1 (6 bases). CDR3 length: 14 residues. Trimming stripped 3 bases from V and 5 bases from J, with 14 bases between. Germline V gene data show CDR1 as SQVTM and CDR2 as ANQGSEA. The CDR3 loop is CSVDITGIHNEQFF. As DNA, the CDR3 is TGCAGCGTTGATATCACAGGGATCCACAATGAGCAGTTCTTC.

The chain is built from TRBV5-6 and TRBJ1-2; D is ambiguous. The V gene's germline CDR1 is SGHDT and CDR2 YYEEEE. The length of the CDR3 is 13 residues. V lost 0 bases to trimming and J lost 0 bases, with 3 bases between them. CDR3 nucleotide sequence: TGTGCCAGCAGCTTGGACACTAACTATGGCTACACCTTC. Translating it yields CASSLDTNYGYTF.

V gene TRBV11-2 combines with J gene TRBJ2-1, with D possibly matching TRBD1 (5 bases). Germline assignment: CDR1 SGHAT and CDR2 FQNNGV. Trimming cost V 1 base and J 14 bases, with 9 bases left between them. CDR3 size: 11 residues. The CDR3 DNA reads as TGTGCCAGCAGCTTAGGAGGCAGGGAGTTCTTC. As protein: CASSLGGREFF.

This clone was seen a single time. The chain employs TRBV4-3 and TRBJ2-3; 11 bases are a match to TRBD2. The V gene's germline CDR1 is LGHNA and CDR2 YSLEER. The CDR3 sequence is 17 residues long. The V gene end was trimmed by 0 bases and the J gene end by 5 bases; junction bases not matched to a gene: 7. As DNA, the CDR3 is TGCGCCAGCAGCCAAGATCTCCTAGCGGGAGGAGTAGATACGCAGTATTTT. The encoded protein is CASSQDLLAGGVDTQYF.

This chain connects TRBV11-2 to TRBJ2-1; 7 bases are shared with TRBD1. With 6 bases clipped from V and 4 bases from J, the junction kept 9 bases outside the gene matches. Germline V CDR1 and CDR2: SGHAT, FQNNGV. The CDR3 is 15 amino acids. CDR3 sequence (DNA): TGTGCCAGCAGTAAATCTACAGGGGTTTACAATGAGCAGTTCTTC. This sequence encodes CASSKSTGVYNEQFF.

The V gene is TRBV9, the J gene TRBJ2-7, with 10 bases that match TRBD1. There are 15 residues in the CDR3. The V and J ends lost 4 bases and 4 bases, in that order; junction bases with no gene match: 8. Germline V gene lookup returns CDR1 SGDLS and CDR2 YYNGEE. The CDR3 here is CASSLRQGAEYEQYF. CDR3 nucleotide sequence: TGTGCCAGCAGCCTTCGACAGGGGGCTGAATACGAGCAGTACTTC.

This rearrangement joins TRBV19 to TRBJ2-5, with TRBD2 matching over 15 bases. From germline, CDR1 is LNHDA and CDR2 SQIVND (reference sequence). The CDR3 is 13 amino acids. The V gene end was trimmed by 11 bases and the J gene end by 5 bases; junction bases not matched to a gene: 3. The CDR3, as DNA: TGTGCCGCGGGGACTAGCGGGGGGGAGACCCAGTACTTC. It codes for CAAGTSGGETQYF. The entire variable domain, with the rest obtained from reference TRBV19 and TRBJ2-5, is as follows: DGGITQSPKYLFRKEGQNVTLSCEQNLNHDAMYWYRQDPGQGLRLIYYSQIVNDFQKGDIAEGYSVSREKKESFPLTVTSAQKNPTAFYLCAAGTSGGETQYFGPGTRLLVL.

This CDR3 is CASSEALVVEAGANQPQHF. DNA of the CDR3: TGTGCCAGCAGTGAAGCGCTTGTGGTTGAGGCGGGAGCCAATCAGCCCCAGCATTTT. The chain uses TRBV2 and TRBJ1-5; D unresolved. Looked up from germline, CDR1 is SNHLY and CDR2 is FYNNEI. CDR3 length: 19 amino acids. The V and J ends lost 0 bases and 3 bases respectively, with 21 bases between them.

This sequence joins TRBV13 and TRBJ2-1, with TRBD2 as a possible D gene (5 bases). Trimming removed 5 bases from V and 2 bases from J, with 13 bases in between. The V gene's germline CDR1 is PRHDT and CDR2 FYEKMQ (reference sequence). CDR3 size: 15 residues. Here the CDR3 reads CASSNSGGPYNEQFF. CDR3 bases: TGTGCCAGCAGCAACAGTGGCGGGCCCTACAATGAGCAGTTCTTC.

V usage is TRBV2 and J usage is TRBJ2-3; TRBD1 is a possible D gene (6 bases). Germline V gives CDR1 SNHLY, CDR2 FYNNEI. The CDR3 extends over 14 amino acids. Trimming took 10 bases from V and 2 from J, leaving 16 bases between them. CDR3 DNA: TGTGCCACAATGGGGGCAGGCGCCACAGATACGCAGTATTTT. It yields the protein CATMGAGATDTQYF.

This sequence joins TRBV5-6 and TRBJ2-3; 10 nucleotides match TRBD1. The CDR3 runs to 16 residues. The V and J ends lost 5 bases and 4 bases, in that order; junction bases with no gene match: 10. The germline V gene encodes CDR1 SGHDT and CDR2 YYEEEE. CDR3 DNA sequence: TGTGCCAGCAGTTTCGGGACAGGGGATCGGTCAGATACGCAGTATTTT. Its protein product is CASSFGTGDRSDTQYF.

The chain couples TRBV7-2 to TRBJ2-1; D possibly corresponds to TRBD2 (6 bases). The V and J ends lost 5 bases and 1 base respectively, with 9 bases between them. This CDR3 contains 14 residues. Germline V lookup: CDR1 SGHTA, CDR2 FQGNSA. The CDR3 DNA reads TGTGCCAGCAGCCGGGAGTGGTCCTACAATGAGCAGTTCTTC. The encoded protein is CASSREWSYNEQFF.

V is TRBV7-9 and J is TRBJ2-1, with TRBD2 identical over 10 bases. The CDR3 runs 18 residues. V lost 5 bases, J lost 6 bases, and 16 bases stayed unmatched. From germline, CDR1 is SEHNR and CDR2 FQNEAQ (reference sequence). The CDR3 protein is CASSPYGSLAGATNEQFF. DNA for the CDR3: TGTGCCAGCAGCCCTTACGGTTCCCTAGCGGGGGCCACCAATGAGCAGTTCTTC.

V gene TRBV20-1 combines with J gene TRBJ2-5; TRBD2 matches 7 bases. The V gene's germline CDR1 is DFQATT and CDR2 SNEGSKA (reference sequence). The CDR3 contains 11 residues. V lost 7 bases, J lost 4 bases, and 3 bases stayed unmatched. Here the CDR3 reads CSGGGAETQYF. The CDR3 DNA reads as TGCAGTGGGGGAGGGGCAGAGACCCAGTACTTC.

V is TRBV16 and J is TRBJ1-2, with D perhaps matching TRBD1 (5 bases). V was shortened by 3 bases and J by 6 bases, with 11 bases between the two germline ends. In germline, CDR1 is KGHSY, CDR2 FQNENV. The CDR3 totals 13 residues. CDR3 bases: TGTGCCAGCAGCCAGCAGGGTATCGATGGCTACACCTTC. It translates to CASSQQGIDGYTF.

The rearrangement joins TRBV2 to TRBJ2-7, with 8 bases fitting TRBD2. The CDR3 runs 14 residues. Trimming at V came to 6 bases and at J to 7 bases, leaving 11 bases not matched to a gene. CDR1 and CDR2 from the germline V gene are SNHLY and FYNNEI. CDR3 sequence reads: CASRTGLVKREQYF. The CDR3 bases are TGTGCCAGCAGGACGGGACTAGTGAAACGAGAGCAGTACTTC.

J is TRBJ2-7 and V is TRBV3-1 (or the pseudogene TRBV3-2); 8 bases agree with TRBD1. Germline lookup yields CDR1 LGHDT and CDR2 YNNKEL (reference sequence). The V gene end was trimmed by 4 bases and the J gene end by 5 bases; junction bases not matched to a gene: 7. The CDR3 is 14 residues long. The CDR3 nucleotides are TGTGCCAGCAGCCTAAGGACAGGGTTCGACGAGCAGTACTTC. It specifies CASSLRTGFDEQYF.

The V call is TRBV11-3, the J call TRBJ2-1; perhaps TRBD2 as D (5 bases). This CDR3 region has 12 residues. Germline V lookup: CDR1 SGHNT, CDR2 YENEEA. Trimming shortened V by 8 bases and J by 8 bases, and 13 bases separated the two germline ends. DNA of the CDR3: TGTGCCAGCGTCGGTGCGGGCGATGAGCAGTTCTTC. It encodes CASVGAGDEQFF.

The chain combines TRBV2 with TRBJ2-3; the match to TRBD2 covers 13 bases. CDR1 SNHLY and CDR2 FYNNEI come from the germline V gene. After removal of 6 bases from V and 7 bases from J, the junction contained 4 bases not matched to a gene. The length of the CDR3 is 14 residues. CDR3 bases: TGTGCCAGCAGGGAGGGACTAGCGGGGTATACGCAGTATTTT. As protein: CASREGLAGYTQYF.